This T cell receptor (beta chain) stems from a study of blood T cell repertoires in COVID-19. Study background: Material from acute and convalescent COVID-19 was sourced from the United States, Italy and Spain. T cells, B-cell-depleted T cells, or PBMCs supplied cDNA or gDNA.

V dropped 3 bases and J dropped 7 bases, with 6 bases sitting between them. This CDR3 comprises 11 residues. Per the germline V gene, CDR1 is SGHDN and CDR2 is FVKESK. Sequencing was performed with immunoSEQ multiplex PCR; in TCRdb, only in-frame clones are kept and a portion is missing. The sample lists 70,000 or so clones, roughly 84% occurring once. Specimen: peripheral blood. The chain recombines TRBV14 with TRBJ2-5, with a tentative D call TRBD1 (5 bases). This sequence originates from a woman aged 18-29 years with acute or convalescent COVID-19. The CDR3 region is CASSHTGTQYF. The CDR3 bases are TGTGCCAGCAGCCATACAGGGACCCAGTACTTC.